This record looks at one T cell receptor beta chain sequence and its context. CDR3 length: 14 amino acids. V lost 2 bases and J lost 0, with 8 bases in between. The germline V gene has CDR1 GTSNPN and CDR2 SVGIG (reference sequence). Repertoires were generated with immunoSEQ multiplex PCR, while TCRdb's copy carries only in-frame clones and drops some. The profile covers under 85,000 clones, with approximately 86% appearing a single time and roughly 5.1% taken by the ten largest. The data stem from a study of technical replicates of blood from several donors. The sequence was collected from a human donor in good health. Some clones in this sample may be carry-over from other donors' samples. This chain uses TRBV30 with TRBJ1-5; D remains unclear. What was sequenced was PBMCs. The CDR3 reads CAWSPSCSNQPQHF. The CDR3 DNA reads as TGTGCCTGGAGTCCCTCCTGTAGCAATCAGCCCCAGCATTTT.